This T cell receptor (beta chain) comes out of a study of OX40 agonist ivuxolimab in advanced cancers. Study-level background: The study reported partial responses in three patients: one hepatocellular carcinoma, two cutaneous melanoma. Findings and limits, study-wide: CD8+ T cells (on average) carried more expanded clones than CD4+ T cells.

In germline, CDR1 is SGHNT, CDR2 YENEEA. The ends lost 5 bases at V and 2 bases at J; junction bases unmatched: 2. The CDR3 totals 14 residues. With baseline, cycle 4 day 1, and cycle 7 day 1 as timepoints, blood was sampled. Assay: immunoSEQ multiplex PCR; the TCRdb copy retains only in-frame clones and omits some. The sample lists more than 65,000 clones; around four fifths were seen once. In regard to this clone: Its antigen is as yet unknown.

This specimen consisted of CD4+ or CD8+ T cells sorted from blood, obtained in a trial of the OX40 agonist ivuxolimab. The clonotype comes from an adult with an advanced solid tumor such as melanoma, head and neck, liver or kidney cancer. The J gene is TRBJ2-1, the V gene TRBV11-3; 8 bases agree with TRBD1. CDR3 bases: TGTGCCAGCAGCCAGGGGGCAACCTACAATGAGCAGTTCTTC. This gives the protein CASSQGATYNEQFF.